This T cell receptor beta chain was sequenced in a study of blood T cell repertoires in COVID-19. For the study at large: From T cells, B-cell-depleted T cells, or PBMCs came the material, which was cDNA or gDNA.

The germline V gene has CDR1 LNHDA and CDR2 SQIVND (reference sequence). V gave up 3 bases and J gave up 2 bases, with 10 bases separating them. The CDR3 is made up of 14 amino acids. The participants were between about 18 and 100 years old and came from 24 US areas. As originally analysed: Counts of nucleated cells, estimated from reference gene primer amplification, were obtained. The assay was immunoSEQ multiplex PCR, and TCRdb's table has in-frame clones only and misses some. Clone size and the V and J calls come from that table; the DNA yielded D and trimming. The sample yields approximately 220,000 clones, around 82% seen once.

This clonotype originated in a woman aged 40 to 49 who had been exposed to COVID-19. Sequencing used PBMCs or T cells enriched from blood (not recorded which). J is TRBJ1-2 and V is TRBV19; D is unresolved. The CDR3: CASSIRMANYGYTF. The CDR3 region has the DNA TGTGCCAGTAGTATTCGAATGGCAAACTATGGCTACACCTTC.